The following is a T cell receptor beta chain sequence with its context. Its antigen is unidentified. The record originates from a study of vaccination and CD4 T cells after COVID-19. Regarding the study as a whole: Spike mono-reactive status applied to 304 of 307 vaccine-specific clones in convalescent patients. Among reactive clones from convalescent patients, a median about 83% appeared only post-vaccination.

Germline trimming cut 4 bases from V and 3 bases from J; bases unmatched to any gene: 6. The germline V gene encodes CDR1 SGHAT and CDR2 FQNNGV. CDR3 size: 16 residues. Once obtained from cultured CD4+ T cells, the DNA was sequenced using the Oncomine TCR Beta short-read assay. Using the QIAamp micro DNA kit, genomic DNA was extracted from the CD4+ T cells that had been cultured. TCRdb re-called the PCR reads through MiXCR, storing one row per CDR3 protein. Of approximately 3,500 distinct CDR3 sequences listed, under 20% are singletons. Treatment of the sample: roughly 11-day PBMC culture with coronavirus spike peptide pools or control peptides (ViraFEST assay).

Sequenced: CD4+ T cells from blood, cultured in vitro. This rearrangement joins TRBV11-2 to TRBJ1-4; 9 positions match TRBD1. This receptor was taken from a human donor who had recovered from COVID-19. The CDR3 here is CASSWGGTGPNEKLFF. In DNA form, the CDR3 reads TGTGCCAGCAGCTGGGGCGGGACAGGGCCTAATGAAAAACTGTTTTTT.